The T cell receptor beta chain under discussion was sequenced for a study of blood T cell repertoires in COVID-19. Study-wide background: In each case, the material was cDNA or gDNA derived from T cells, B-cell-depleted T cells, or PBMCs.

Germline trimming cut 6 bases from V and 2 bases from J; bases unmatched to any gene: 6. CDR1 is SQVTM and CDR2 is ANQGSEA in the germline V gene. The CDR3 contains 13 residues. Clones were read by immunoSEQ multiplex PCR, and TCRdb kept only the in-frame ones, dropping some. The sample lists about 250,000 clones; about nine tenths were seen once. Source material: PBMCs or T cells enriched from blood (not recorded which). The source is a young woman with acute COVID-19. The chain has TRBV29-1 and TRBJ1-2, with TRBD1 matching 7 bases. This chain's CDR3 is CSVDIQGNYGYTF. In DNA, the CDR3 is TGCAGCGTAGACATACAGGGGAACTATGGCTACACCTTC.